This T cell receptor beta chain was captured by sequencing in a study of graft-versus-host responses after intestinal transplantation. Findings and limits, study-wide: Allograft clonal ratios (graft-versus-host to host-versus-graft) were high in patients who had graft-donor T cell macrochimerism.

The CDR3 sequence is 16 residues long. Trimming at V came to 0 bases and at J to 5 bases, leaving 9 bases not matched to a gene. The germline gives CDR1 MNHEY, CDR2 SVGAGI. This table comes from immunoSEQ multiplex PCR, and its TCRdb copy is limited to in-frame clones, with some not included. The table includes 57,000 or so clones, around 91% detected once. Comments on this clone: What it recognizes is unknown.

The chain is built from TRBV6-5 and TRBJ1-1; 7 positions agree with TRBD1. The sequence was collected from a human patient who received an intestinal transplant, so some T cells may come from the graft donor. The specimen was PBMCs, collected roughly 120 days after intestinal transplantation. CDR3 sequence (DNA): TGTGCCAGCAGTTACTCGCTGACAGGGCGAGTTACTGAAGCTTTCTTT. Residues: CASSYSLTGRVTEAFF.